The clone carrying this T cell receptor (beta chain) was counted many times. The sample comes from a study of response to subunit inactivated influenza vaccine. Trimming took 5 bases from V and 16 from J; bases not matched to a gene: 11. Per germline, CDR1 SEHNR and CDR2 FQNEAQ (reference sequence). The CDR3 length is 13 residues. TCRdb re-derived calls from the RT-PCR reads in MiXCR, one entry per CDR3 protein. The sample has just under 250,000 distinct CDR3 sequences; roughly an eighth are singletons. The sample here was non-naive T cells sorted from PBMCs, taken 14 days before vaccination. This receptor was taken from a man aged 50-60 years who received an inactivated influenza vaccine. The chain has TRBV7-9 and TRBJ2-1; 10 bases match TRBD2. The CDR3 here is CASSALASGSFFF. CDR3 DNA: TGTGCCAGCAGCGCACTCGCTAGCGGGAGTTTTTTCTTC.